This TCR beta chain derives from a study of T cell responses to AZD1222 COVID-19 vaccine. The protocol was immunoSEQ multiplex PCR, while the TCRdb copy is restricted to in-frame clones and leaves out a portion. The sample includes approximately 110,000 clones, more than 75% of them seen just once. Germline assignment: CDR1 MDHEN and CDR2 SYDVKM. This CDR3 has 13 residues. Trimming shortened V by 6 bases and J by 6 bases, and 12 bases separated the two germline ends. The clonotype comes from an adult in good health. Sequences were derived from peripheral blood, sampled on day 0 of AZD1222 vaccination. This sequence joins TRBV28 and TRBJ2-1, with D unclear. The CDR3 nucleotides are TGTGCCAGCAGCCCTGGAGAGGTCAATGAGCAGTTCTTC. Translation gives CASSPGEVNEQFF.